These T cell receptor beta chains were read from a single sample in a study of T cell changes during pregnancy in multiple sclerosis. Libraries were prepared by immunoSEQ multiplex PCR; TCRdb keeps only in-frame clonotypes and omits some of them. Of about 39,000 clones detected, 90% appear once; the ten largest clones hold around 0.47%. This specimen consisted of CD4+ T cells from peripheral blood mononuclear cells, obtained in the first trimester of pregnancy. Receptor source: a female donor in good health, enrolled as a control in a pregnancy study. Both conserved end residues are part of each CDR3. D genes are given only for firm matches. The size field is filled for only some rows; it gives once, few, many or a size class.

v_gene	j_gene	d_gene	abundance	len	CDR3nt	CDR3aa
TRBV4-3	TRBJ1-4	NA	NA	17	TGCGCCAGCAGCCAGAGGCCGATCCCAGGGGCGGGTGAAAAACTGTTTTTT	CASSQRPIPGAGEKLFF
TRBV4-3	TRBJ1-3	TRBD1	NA	18	TGCGCCAGCAGCCAAGCGGTTAATACAGGGGGCTCTGGAAACACCATATATTTT	CASSQAVNTGGSGNTIYF
TRBV5-6	TRBJ1-1	NA	NA	12	TGTGCCAGCAGCTTCAGTAACACTGAAGCTTTCTTT	CASSFSNTEAFF
TRBV29-1	TRBJ1-1	TRBD1	NA	15	TGCAGCGTTGAAGCGCCGGGACAGGGGCGAACTGAAGCTTTCTTT	CSVEAPGQGRTEAFF
TRBV7-2	TRBJ1-1	TRBD1	NA	15	TGTGCCAGCAGCTTACAGGGGCGGACAGGCACTGAAGCTTTCTTT	CASSLQGRTGTEAFF
TRBV5-1	TRBJ1-5	TRBD1	NA	16	TGCGCCAGCAGCTTGGGTGGGACAGCCGAGGGCCAGCCCCAGCATTTT	CASSLGGTAEGQPQHF
TRBV28	TRBJ2-5	NA	NA	16	TGTGCCAGCAGTTTATCCCCCCAAGTCGGTCGAGAGACCCAGTACTTC	CASSLSPQVGRETQYF
TRBV19	TRBJ1-2	TRBD1	few	15	TGTGCCAGTAGCCCAAACCCGACAGGGGTCTATGGCTACACCTTC	CASSPNPTGVYGYTF
TRBV6-6	TRBJ1-1	NA	NA	15	TGTGCCAGCAGTTATACGGGATCTGGGAACACTGAAGCTTTCTTT	CASSYTGSGNTEAFF
TRBV6-4	TRBJ2-2	TRBD1	NA	14	TGTGCCAGCAGCCGGGACAGGGTGGCCGGGGAGCTGTTTTTT	CASSRDRVAGELFF
TRBV19	TRBJ1-2	TRBD1	NA	13	TGTGCCAGTAGCCTACCCCGGACAGGGAGCTACACCTTC	CASSLPRTGSYTF
TRBV7-9	TRBJ1-5	NA	NA	13	TGTGCCGGAGGGGGAGGGACCAATCAGCCCCAGCATTTT	CAGGGGTNQPQHF
TRBV19	TRBJ1-4	NA	NA	14	TGTGCCAGTAGTGGACAGCCGGTTAATGAAAAACTGTTTTTT	CASSGQPVNEKLFF
TRBV30	TRBJ1-4	TRBD1	NA	13	TGTGCCTGGAGTGGGGACAGCTATGAAAAACTGTTTTTT	CAWSGDSYEKLFF
TRBV27	TRBJ1-2	NA	once	13	TGTGCCAGCAGTTCCAGGGTAAGGGGCGGCTACACCTTC	CASSSRVRGGYTF
TRBV4-2	TRBJ2-5	NA	NA	18	TGTGCCAGCAGCCGAGGGGGATCGGAGTCGGGGGGCGGGGGGACCCAGTACTTC	CASSRGGSESGGGGTQYF
TRBV7-9	TRBJ2-7	NA	NA	14	TGTGCCAGCAGCTTAGGATCTACTAGTGATGAGCAGTACTTC	CASSLGSTSDEQYF
TRBV7-8	TRBJ1-1	NA	NA	16	TGTGCCAGCAGCCTACCAGAAGCAGGCCGGAACACTGAAGCTTTCTTT	CASSLPEAGRNTEAFF
TRBV6-5	TRBJ2-1	TRBD2	NA	16	TGTGCCAGCAGTTACTGGGCTAGCGGGGGCGGGAGTGAGCAGTTCTTC	CASSYWASGGGSEQFF
TRBV5-1	TRBJ2-7	TRBD1	NA	16	TGCGCCAGCAGCTTGCCCCACGGGACAGAGTCCTACGAGCAGTACTTC	CASSLPHGTESYEQYF
TRBV7-3	TRBJ2-6	TRBD1	NA	18	TGTGCCAGCAGCTCTCCTACAGGGGGCGAGGCTGGGGCCAACGTCCTGACTTTC	CASSSPTGGEAGANVLTF
TRBV20-1	TRBJ2-5	NA	NA	11	TGCAGTGACAGGCTCGCGGAGACCCAGTACTTC	CSDRLAETQYF
TRBV4-3	TRBJ2-1	TRBD1	NA	13	TGCGCCAGCAGCCAACGTACAGGGGACGAGCAGTTCTTC	CASSQRTGDEQFF
TRBV6-4	TRBJ2-2	NA	NA	14	TGTGCCAGCAGCGGGGACGGACTAACCGGGGAGCTGTTTTTT	CASSGDGLTGELFF
TRBV7-3	TRBJ1-1	TRBD1	NA	14	TGTGCCAGCAGCTTGACTCAGGGGGACACTGAAGCTTTCTTT	CASSLTQGDTEAFF
TRBV14	TRBJ2-1	TRBD2	NA	16	TGTGCCAGCAACCTCGGGGGGTGGCACTCCTACAATGAGCAGTTCTTC	CASNLGGWHSYNEQFF
TRBV9	TRBJ2-7	NA	NA	14	TGTGCCAGCAGCGTAAGTACAGGCCCCTACGAGCAGTACTTC	CASSVSTGPYEQYF
TRBV28	TRBJ1-2	NA	few	13	TGTGCCAGCACCCCGGGGGGAATCTATGGCTACACCTTC	CASTPGGIYGYTF
TRBV4-1	TRBJ1-4	TRBD1	NA	13	TGCGCCAGCGGGGGACAGTGGGGTGAAAAACTGTTTTTT	CASGGQWGEKLFF
TRBV19	TRBJ1-3	TRBD1	NA	14	TGTGCCAGTAGTACAGGGGGTAATGGAAACACCATATATTTT	CASSTGGNGNTIYF
TRBV5-6	TRBJ1-2	NA	NA	13	TGTGCCAGCAGCTTGGCCCAGAACTATGGCTACACCTTC	CASSLAQNYGYTF
TRBV7-9	TRBJ1-1	TRBD1	once	14	TGTGCCAGCAGATCCACAGGGGCCCCGGCTGGAGCTTTCTTT	CASRSTGAPAGAFF
TRBV28	TRBJ1-5	TRBD1	NA	15	TGTGCCAGCAGTTTAGTGGCAGGGGGTAATCAGCCCCAGCATTTT	CASSLVAGGNQPQHF
TRBV20-1	TRBJ2-5	NA	NA	11	TGCAGTGCCAACCAGGGTGAGACCCAGTACTTC	CSANQGETQYF
TRBV5-1	TRBJ2-5	TRBD1	NA	17	TGCGCCAGCAGCTTGGGAGGGCACAGGGGTACGCAGGAAACCCAGTACTTC	CASSLGGHRGTQETQYF
TRBV4-3	TRBJ2-1	TRBD2	NA	17	TGCGCCAGCAGCCAAGATCCGACGGGGGGGCCAATCAATGAGCAGTTCTTC	CASSQDPTGGPINEQFF
TRBV4-3	TRBJ2-3	TRBD2	NA	18	TGCGCCAGCAGCCAAGGGATATCAGGACTAGCGGGGGCAGATACGCAGTATTTT	CASSQGISGLAGADTQYF